Below, 7 T cell receptor beta chains from the same sample are listed, as sequenced in a study of T cell responses to AZD1222 COVID-19 vaccine. This table comes from immunoSEQ multiplex PCR, and its TCRdb copy is limited to in-frame clones, with some not included. The sample lists around 80,000 clones, over 75% seen once, with under 13% in the top ten. The sequencing here drew on peripheral blood, taken on day 0 of AZD1222 vaccination. These receptors all stem from an adult in good health.

This chain connects TRBV11-2 to TRBJ2-7; 9 bases fit TRBD1. The germline CDR1 and CDR2 sequences are SGHAT and FQNNGV. Trimming took 7 bases from V and 3 from J; bases not matched to a gene: 7. This CDR3 has 14 amino acids. The CDR3 sequence: CASNRQGGYYEQYF. The CDR3 region has the DNA TGTGCCAGCAACCGACAGGGGGGCTACTACGAGCAGTACTTC.

The chain couples TRBV6-5 to TRBJ2-7; either TRBD1 or TRBD2 may supply D (7 bases each). With 8 bases removed from V and 3 bases from J, the gap between germline ends came to 20 bases. This CDR3 region has 15 residues. Germline assignment: CDR1 MNHEY and CDR2 SVGAGI. DNA of the CDR3: TGTGCCAGCGGAGCAGACAGGGACTACATCTACGAGCAGTACGTC. It yields the protein CASGADRDYIYEQYV.

The rearrangement uses TRBV18 and TRBJ2-3; the match to TRBD1 covers 10 bases. Germline V gives CDR1 KGHSH, CDR2 LQKENI. There are 16 residues in the CDR3. V lost 0 bases, J lost 11 bases, and 11 bases stayed unmatched. The CDR3 spells CASSPPRDRGPSQQYF. The DNA for the CDR3 is TGTGCCAGCTCACCACCCCGAGACAGGGGGCCTAGCCAGCAGTATTTT.

The chain joins TRBV5-1 to TRBJ1-2; TRBD1 matches at 7 bases. The germline CDR1 and CDR2 sequences are SGHRS and YFSETQ. Trimming at V came to 4 bases and at J to 4 bases, leaving 7 bases not matched to a gene. The CDR3 has 14 residues. The CDR3 loop is CASSDNRGGYGYTF. In nucleotides, the CDR3 is TGCGCCAGCAGCGACAACAGGGGTGGCTATGGCTACACCTTC. Combining the CDR3 with reference TRBV5-1 and TRBJ1-2 gives the whole variable domain KAGVTQTPRYLIKTRGQQVTLSCSPISGHRSVSWYQQTPGQGLQFLFEYFSETQRNKGNFPGRFSGRQFSNSRSEMNVSTLELGDSALYLCASSDNRGGYGYTFGSGTRLTVV.

The chain uses TRBV19 and TRBJ2-1; D unclear. CDR3 length: 18 amino acids. The V end was cut by 4 bases, the J end by 0 bases, with 19 bases between. The germline gives CDR1 LNHDA, CDR2 SQIVND (reference sequence). The DNA for the CDR3 is TGTGCCAGTAGTACCCGCCCATTAGGCCCCAGCTCCTACAATGAGCAGTTCTTC. This sequence encodes CASSTRPLGPSSYNEQFF.

In its sample, this clone was seen a few times. The CDR3 spells CSVPGTGTGGELFF. The CDR3 DNA reads as TGCAGCGTTCCCGGGACAGGGACGGGCGGGGAGCTGTTTTTT. V and J are TRBV29-1 and TRBJ2-2; TRBD1 matches 9 bases. CDR3 length: 14 amino acids. The germline V gene encodes CDR1 SQVTM and CDR2 ANQGSEA. Trimming took 5 bases from V and 7 from J; bases not matched to a gene: 8.

This clone was observed a handful of times. The rearrangement joins TRBV5-1 to TRBJ2-2; 7 bases line up with TRBD1. The length of the CDR3 is 19 residues. The germline gives CDR1 SGHRS, CDR2 YFSETQ. Germline trimming cut 0 bases from V and 0 bases from J; bases unmatched to any gene: 11. CDR3 nucleotides: TGCGCCAGCAGCTTGGAGGCAGGGACAGCTCCTGCGAACACCGGGGAGCTGTTTTTT. It specifies CASSLEAGTAPANTGELFF.